Each of the 25 T cell receptor beta chains below was sequenced from the same sample in a study of vaccination effects on CD4 cells after COVID-19. It was after roughly 11 days of culture that CD4+ T cells were isolated. The assay was immunoSEQ multiplex PCR, and TCRdb's table has in-frame clones only and misses some. The sample comprises more than 45,000 clones, more than 60% of which are singletons, and roughly 3% rests with the top ten. Antigen specificity for these receptors is unknown. This sample comprised CD4+ T cells from PBMCs cultured without peptide, obtained before COVID-19 vaccination. The receptors come from a human donor who received a COVID-19 vaccine.

The chain combines TRBV19 with TRBJ1-6; a possible D gene is TRBD1 (6 bases). Trimming stripped 7 bases from V and 7 bases from J, with 14 bases between. There are 14 residues in the CDR3. CDR1 is LNHDA and CDR2 is SQIVND in the germline V gene (reference sequence). The CDR3 nucleotides read TGTGCCAGTACCAGGACAGCGGGGAATTCACCCCTCCACTTT. Protein: CASTRTAGNSPLHF. Drawing the rest from reference TRBV19 and TRBJ1-6, the complete variable domain is DGGITQSPKYLFRKEGQNVTLSCEQNLNHDAMYWYRQDPGQGLRLIYYSQIVNDFQKGDIAEGYSVSREKKESFPLTVTSAQKNPTAFYLCASTRTAGNSPLHFGNGTRLTVT.

The genes are TRBV4-1 and TRBJ2-1; 10 nucleotides line up with TRBD2. Looked up from germline, CDR1 is MGHRA and CDR2 is YSYEKL. The CDR3 consists of 14 residues. J lost 9 bases, V lost 5 bases, and 7 bases had no gene match. The CDR3 DNA follows: TGCGCCAGCAGCGCTAGCGGGGGTTTCGGTGAGCAGTTCTTC. Translated, it gives CASSASGGFGEQFF.

The chain joins TRBV6-5 to TRBJ2-1; D not resolved. Germline V gene lookup returns CDR1 MNHEY and CDR2 SVGAGI. This CDR3 has 13 residues. V lost 7 bases and J 4 bases, leaving 11 bases between the germline ends. The CDR3 sequence is CASKRVSYNEQFF. For the CDR3, the DNA is TGTGCCAGCAAAAGGGTCAGTTACAATGAGCAGTTCTTC.

The chain combines TRBV13 with TRBJ2-2, with D tentatively TRBD2 (5 bases). This CDR3 is built from 15 residues. Germline-derived CDR1 and CDR2 are PRHDT and FYEKMQ (reference sequence). Trimming removed 6 bases from V and 7 bases from J, with 18 bases in between. CDR3 loop: CASRKYSIGGGELFF. The CDR3 region has the DNA TGTGCCAGCAGAAAATATTCGATTGGAGGCGGGGAGCTGTTTTTT. Full variable domain (remainder filled in from reference TRBV13 and TRBJ2-2): AAGVIQSPRHLIKEKRETATLKCYPIPRHDTVYWYQQGPGQDPQFLISFYEKMQSDKGSIPDRFSAQQFSDYHSELNMSSLELGDSALYFCASRKYSIGGGELFFGEGSRLTVL.

The rearrangement uses TRBV19 and TRBJ2-5; D is unclear. Germline-derived CDR1 and CDR2 are LNHDA and SQIVND (reference sequence). Trimming removed 5 bases at V and 5 bases at J, with 15 bases between. The CDR3 has 14 residues. CDR3 in amino acids: CASSVTRLRETQYF. The DNA of the CDR3 is TGTGCCAGTAGTGTCACCCGACTCAGGGAGACCCAGTACTTC.

The rearrangement links TRBV6-5 to TRBJ2-5; a weak D match, TRBD1 (5 bases). V was cut by 0 bases and J by 5 bases, with 10 bases left in between. This CDR3 is 14 amino acids long. Germline V CDR1 and CDR2: MNHEY, SVGAGI. The CDR3: CASSYSAGRETQYF. The CDR3 DNA sequence: TGTGCCAGCAGTTACTCGGCAGGGCGGGAGACCCAGTACTTC.

The chain couples TRBV7-2 to TRBJ2-5, with TRBD1 matching over 9 bases. V shed 6 bases and J 3 bases; nucleotides not matched to a gene: 2. Germline V gene lookup returns CDR1 SGHTA and CDR2 FQGNSA. CDR3 length equals 13 residues. This CDR3 is CASSRDREETQYF. The CDR3 DNA is TGTGCCAGCAGTCGGGACAGGGAAGAGACCCAGTACTTC.

DNA for the CDR3: TGTGCCACCAACGGAGGAACAAATGAGCAGTTCTTC. Its protein is CATNGGTNEQFF. The chain recombines TRBV24-1 with TRBJ2-1; maybe TRBD2 (5 bases). CDR1 is KGHDR, CDR2 SFDVKD, per germline. The CDR3 spans 12 residues. Trimming stripped 8 bases from V and 7 bases from J, with 11 bases between.

The gene calls are TRBV6-5 and TRBJ1-3; D gene ambiguous. V shed 3 bases and J shed 2 bases, with 8 bases lying between them. CDR3 size: 14 residues. Germline loops: CDR1 MNHEY, CDR2 SVGAGI. The DNA of the CDR3 is TGTGCCAGCAGTTATCGGGGAGCTGGAAACACCATATATTTT. Translated, it gives CASSYRGAGNTIYF.

This chain connects TRBV30 to TRBJ1-6, with a weak D call TRBD1 (5 bases). Germline CDR1 GTSNPN, CDR2 SVGIG (reference sequence). This CDR3 spans 17 amino acids. The V and J ends lost 5 bases and 8 bases respectively, with 25 bases between them. The CDR3 region has the DNA TGTGCCTGGGGGTGGACTCCGGGCCTCGGGACGGATTCACCCCTCCACTTT. It specifies CAWGWTPGLGTDSPLHF.

This clone was found a few times. The chain employs TRBV5-1 and TRBJ1-1; D is perhaps TRBD1 (6 bases). The germline gives CDR1 SGHRS, CDR2 YFSETQ. The germline V and J ends were trimmed by 4 bases and 1 base, with 8 bases remaining between them. The CDR3 runs to 13 residues. The CDR3 coding sequence is TGCGCCAGCAGCGCGGGACAGAACACTGAAGCTTTCTTT. It codes for CASSAGQNTEAFF.

The chain has TRBV7-2 and TRBJ2-1, with D unclear. The CDR3 length is 16 residues. Germline V gene sequence: CDR1 SGHTA, CDR2 FQGNSA. With 0 bases removed from V and 4 bases from J, the gap between germline ends came to 13 bases. The CDR3 loop is CASSLAGSHRYNEQFF. The CDR3 DNA sequence: TGTGCCAGCAGCTTAGCGGGGTCGCATAGGTACAATGAGCAGTTCTTC.

This rearrangement joins TRBV10-2 to TRBJ2-5; 7 positions match TRBD1. The ends lost 8 bases at V and 5 bases at J; junction bases unmatched: 8. CDR3 length: 13 amino acids. Germline values: CDR1 WSHSY, CDR2 SAAADI. CDR3 DNA: TGCGCCAGCCGGGGACAGATTCAGGAGACCCAGTACTTC. It yields the protein CASRGQIQETQYF.

This rearrangement joins TRBV11-2 to TRBJ2-3; tentatively, D is TRBD1 (6 bases). The CDR3 length is 16 residues. The V end lost 1 base, the J end lost 2 bases, and 13 bases lay between the germline ends. Germline CDR1 is SGHAT and CDR2 is FQNNGV. CDR3 region: CASSLVRGQSTDTQYF. The CDR3 nucleotides are TGTGCCAGCAGCTTAGTCAGGGGCCAATCCACAGATACGCAGTATTTT.

The gene calls are TRBV15 and TRBJ2-7; TRBD1 agrees at 7 bases. Per germline, CDR1 LNHNV and CDR2 YYDKDF (reference sequence). The V segment lost 3 bases and the J segment 2 bases; nucleotides outside the gene matches: 7. There are 15 residues in the CDR3. DNA of the CDR3: TGTGCCACCAGCAGTAGGGGGCACCCTGCCTACGAGCAGTACGTC. This translates into CATSSRGHPAYEQYV.

This clone was observed a single time. The chain has TRBV7-8 and TRBJ2-5; D is ambiguous. Looked up from germline, CDR1 is SGHVS and CDR2 is FQNEAQ. V gave up 1 base and J gave up 5 bases, with 14 bases separating them. The CDR3 has 15 amino acids. The CDR3 nucleotides are TGTGCCAGCAGCTTAGTGATCGGTTACGGGGAGACCCAGTACTTC. Translating gives CASSLVIGYGETQYF.

The count of this clone is one. The rearrangement uses TRBV7-2 and TRBJ2-1; 12 positions agree with TRBD1. Germline CDR1 SGHTA, CDR2 FQGNSA. V was pared by 2 bases and J by 8 bases, with 10 bases of the junction left unmatched. The CDR3 consists of 17 residues. This chain's CDR3 is CASSLRRGTGGLYEQFF. The CDR3 bases are TGTGCCAGCAGCTTACGGAGGGGGACAGGGGGCTTGTATGAGCAGTTCTTC.

This clone was observed a single time. The gene calls are TRBV27 and TRBJ2-5; D tentatively reads TRBD1 or TRBD2 (6 bases each). Germline CDR1 and CDR2: MNHEY and SMNVEV (reference sequence). This CDR3 region has 14 residues. Trimming left V 5 bases short and J 2 bases short, with 12 bases between. The CDR3 reads CASSDRTIQETQYF. The CDR3, as DNA: TGTGCCAGCAGTGACAGGACTATTCAAGAGACCCAGTACTTC.

The chain combines TRBV6-2 or TRBV6-3 with TRBJ1-1; D possibly corresponds to TRBD1 (6 bases). V was shortened by 4 bases and J by 2 bases, with 11 bases between the two germline ends. The CDR3 runs to 14 residues. Germline-derived CDR1 and CDR2 are MNHEY and SVGEGT. CDR3 in amino acids: CASSFHRDNTEAFF. As DNA, the CDR3 is TGTGCCAGCAGTTTTCACAGGGATAACACTGAAGCTTTCTTT.

This clone was counted only a few times. The CDR3 loop is CASGLWVQGAGGSNQPQHF. CDR3 coding DNA: TGTGCTAGTGGTTTGTGGGTGCAGGGGGCAGGAGGTAGCAATCAGCCCCAGCATTTT. The chain links TRBV12-5 to TRBJ1-5, with TRBD1 matching 8 bases. CDR3 size: 19 residues. Germline loops: CDR1 LGHNT, CDR2 FRNRAP. J lost 0 bases, V lost 2 bases, and 12 bases had no gene match.

V usage is TRBV12-3 or TRBV12-4 and J usage is TRBJ2-4; D not certain. V was pared by 2 bases and J by 8 bases, with 7 bases between. This CDR3 spans 12 amino acids. This CDR3 is CASSLREHIQYF. DNA for the CDR3: TGTGCCAGCAGTTTAAGAGAACACATTCAGTACTTC.

This chain joins TRBV7-8 and TRBJ2-1; D possibly corresponds to TRBD1 (6 bases). The CDR3 has 15 residues. Germline assignment: CDR1 SGHVS and CDR2 FQNEAQ. Trimming took 2 bases from V and 3 from J, leaving 11 bases between them. The DNA for the CDR3 is TGTGCCAGCAGCTTATGGGACACGATCTACAATGAGCAGTTCTTC. Protein product: CASSLWDTIYNEQFF.

This chain's CDR3 is CASSLAGIGITPQHF. The CDR3 DNA sequence: TGTGCCAGCAGCTTAGCGGGGATCGGAATAACGCCCCAGCATTTT. The genes are TRBV7-2 and TRBJ1-5; D is unresolved. CDR3 length: 15 residues. Trimming left V 0 bases short and J 9 bases short, with 15 bases between. CDR1 SGHTA and CDR2 FQGNSA come from the germline V gene.

The chain carries TRBV2 and TRBJ1-5, with D hard to call. V lost 2 bases to trimming and J lost 5 bases, with 10 bases between them. The CDR3 is 14 amino acids. CDR1 and CDR2 (germline): SNHLY, FYNNEI. CDR3 amino acids: CASSEMGIYQPQHF. The CDR3 DNA reads TGTGCCAGCAGTGAAATGGGTATTTATCAGCCCCAGCATTTT.

The chain is built from TRBV30 and TRBJ1-4, with unresolved D. The V gene's germline CDR1 is GTSNPN and CDR2 SVGIG (reference sequence). This CDR3 spans 12 amino acids. Trimming stripped 3 bases from V and 6 bases from J, with 8 bases between. CDR3: CAWSRSYEKLFF. As DNA, the CDR3 is TGTGCCTGGAGCCGCTCCTATGAAAAACTGTTTTTT.